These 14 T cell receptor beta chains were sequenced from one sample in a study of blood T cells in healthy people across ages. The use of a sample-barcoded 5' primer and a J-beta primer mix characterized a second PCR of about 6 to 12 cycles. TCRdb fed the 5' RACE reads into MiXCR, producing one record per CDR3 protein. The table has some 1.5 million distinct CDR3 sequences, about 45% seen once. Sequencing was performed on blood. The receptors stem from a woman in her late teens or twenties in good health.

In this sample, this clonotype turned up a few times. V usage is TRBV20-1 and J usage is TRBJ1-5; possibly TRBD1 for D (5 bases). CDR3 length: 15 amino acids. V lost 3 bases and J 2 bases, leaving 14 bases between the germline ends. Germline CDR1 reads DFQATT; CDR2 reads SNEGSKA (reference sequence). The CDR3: CSASPPRGGNQPQHF. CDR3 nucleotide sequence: TGCAGTGCTAGCCCACCTAGAGGGGGCAATCAGCCCCAGCATTTT.

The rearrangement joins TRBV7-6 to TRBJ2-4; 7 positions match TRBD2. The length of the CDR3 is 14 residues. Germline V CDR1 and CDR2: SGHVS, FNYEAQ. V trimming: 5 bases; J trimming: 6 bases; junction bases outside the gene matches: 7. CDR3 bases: TGTGCCAGCAGCCCGCGTGGGGAGGGAAACATTCAGTACTTC. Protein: CASSPRGEGNIQYF.

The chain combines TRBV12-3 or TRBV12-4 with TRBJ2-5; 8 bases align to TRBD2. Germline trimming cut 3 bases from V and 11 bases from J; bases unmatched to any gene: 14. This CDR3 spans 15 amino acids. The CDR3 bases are TGTGCCAGCAGTTTTACCGGGAGGGCCCCCAATGAGCAGTACTTC. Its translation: CASSFTGRAPNEQYF.

The CDR3 sequence: CSASRDAGLNAEAFF. The DNA for the CDR3 is TGCAGTGCTAGTCGGGACGCCGGTCTTAACGCTGAAGCTTTCTTT. The gene calls are TRBV20-1 and TRBJ1-1; tentative D call: TRBD1 (5 bases). The CDR3 covers 15 residues. The ends were cut back, 3 bases at V and 6 bases at J, with 20 bases in the middle. In germline, CDR1 is DFQATT, CDR2 SNEGSKA (reference sequence).

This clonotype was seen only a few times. Here the CDR3 reads CASGLVLFGGGTDTQYF. CDR3 bases: TGTGCTAGTGGTTTGGTACTATTCGGGGGGGGCACAGATACGCAGTATTTT. The V and J genes are TRBV12-5 and TRBJ2-3; 8 nucleotides agree with TRBD2. In germline, CDR1 is LGHNT, CDR2 FRNRAP. This CDR3 contains 17 residues. Germline trimming cut 0 bases from V and 1 base from J; bases unmatched to any gene: 6.

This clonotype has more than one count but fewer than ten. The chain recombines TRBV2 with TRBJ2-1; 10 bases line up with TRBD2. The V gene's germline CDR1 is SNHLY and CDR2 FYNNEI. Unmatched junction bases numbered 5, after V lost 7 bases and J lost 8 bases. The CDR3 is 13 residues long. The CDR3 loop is CASKIAGGYEQFF. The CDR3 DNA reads TGTGCCAGCAAGATAGCGGGAGGCTATGAGCAGTTCTTC.

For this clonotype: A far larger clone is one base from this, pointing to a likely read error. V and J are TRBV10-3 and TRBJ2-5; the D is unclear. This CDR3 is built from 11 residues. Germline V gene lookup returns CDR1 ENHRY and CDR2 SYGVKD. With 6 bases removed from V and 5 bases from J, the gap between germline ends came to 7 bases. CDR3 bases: TGTGCCATCAGCCAAGGGGAGACCCAGTACTTC. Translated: CAISQGETQYF.

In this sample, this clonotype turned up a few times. The CDR3 DNA follows: TGTGCCAGCAGCGTCACGGTTCTAGCGGGGGGTAATGAGCAGTTCTTC. Translating gives CASSVTVLAGGNEQFF. This sequence joins TRBV9 and TRBJ2-1; 11 positions agree with TRBD2. The CDR3 runs 16 residues. The germline V gene encodes CDR1 SGDLS and CDR2 YYNGEE. With 2 bases clipped from V and 7 bases from J, the junction kept 8 bases outside the gene matches.

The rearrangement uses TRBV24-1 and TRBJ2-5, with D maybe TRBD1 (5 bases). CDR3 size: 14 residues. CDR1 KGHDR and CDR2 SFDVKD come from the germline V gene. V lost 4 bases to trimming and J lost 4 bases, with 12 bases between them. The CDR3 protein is CATSERRAPETQYF. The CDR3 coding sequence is TGTGCCACCAGTGAGCGCAGGGCCCCAGAGACCCAGTACTTC.

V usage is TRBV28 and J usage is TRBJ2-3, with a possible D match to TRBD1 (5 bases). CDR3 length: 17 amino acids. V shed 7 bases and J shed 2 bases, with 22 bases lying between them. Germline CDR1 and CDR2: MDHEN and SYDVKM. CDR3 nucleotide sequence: TGTGCCAGCACTTACTTCAGGGAAATTGGGGACACAGATACGCAGTATTTT. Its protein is CASTYFREIGDTDTQYF.

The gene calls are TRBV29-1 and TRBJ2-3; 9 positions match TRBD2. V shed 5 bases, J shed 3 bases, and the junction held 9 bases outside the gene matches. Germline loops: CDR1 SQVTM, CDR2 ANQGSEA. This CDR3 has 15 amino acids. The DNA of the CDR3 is TGCAGCGTTCATCCACCGGGACTAGCTACAGATACGCAGTATTTT. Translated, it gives CSVHPPGLATDTQYF.

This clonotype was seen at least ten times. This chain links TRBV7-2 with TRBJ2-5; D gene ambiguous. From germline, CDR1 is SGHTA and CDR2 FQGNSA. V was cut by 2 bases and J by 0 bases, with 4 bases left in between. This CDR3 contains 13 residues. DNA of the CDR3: TGTGCCAGCAGCTTACATCACCAAGAGACCCAGTACTTC. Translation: CASSLHHQETQYF. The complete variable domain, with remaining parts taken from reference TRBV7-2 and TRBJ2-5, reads GAGVSQSPSNKVTEKGKDVELRCDPISGHTALYWYRQSLGQGLEFLIYFQGNSAPDKSGLPSDRFSAERTGGSVSTLTIQRTQQEDSAVYLCASSLHHQETQYFGPGTRLLVL.

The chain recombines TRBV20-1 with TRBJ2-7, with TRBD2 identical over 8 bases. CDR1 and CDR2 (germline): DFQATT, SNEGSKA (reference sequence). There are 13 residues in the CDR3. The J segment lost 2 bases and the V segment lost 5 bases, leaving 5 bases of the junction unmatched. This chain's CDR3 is CSAVRRGAYEQYF. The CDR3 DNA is TGCAGTGCTGTTAGGCGGGGGGCCTACGAGCAGTACTTC.

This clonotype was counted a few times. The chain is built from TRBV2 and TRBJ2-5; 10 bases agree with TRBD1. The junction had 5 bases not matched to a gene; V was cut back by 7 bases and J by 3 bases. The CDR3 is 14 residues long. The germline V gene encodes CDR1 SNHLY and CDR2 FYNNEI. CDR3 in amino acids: CASTWTGGEETQYF. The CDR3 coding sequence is TGTGCCAGCACCTGGACAGGGGGAGAAGAGACCCAGTACTTC.